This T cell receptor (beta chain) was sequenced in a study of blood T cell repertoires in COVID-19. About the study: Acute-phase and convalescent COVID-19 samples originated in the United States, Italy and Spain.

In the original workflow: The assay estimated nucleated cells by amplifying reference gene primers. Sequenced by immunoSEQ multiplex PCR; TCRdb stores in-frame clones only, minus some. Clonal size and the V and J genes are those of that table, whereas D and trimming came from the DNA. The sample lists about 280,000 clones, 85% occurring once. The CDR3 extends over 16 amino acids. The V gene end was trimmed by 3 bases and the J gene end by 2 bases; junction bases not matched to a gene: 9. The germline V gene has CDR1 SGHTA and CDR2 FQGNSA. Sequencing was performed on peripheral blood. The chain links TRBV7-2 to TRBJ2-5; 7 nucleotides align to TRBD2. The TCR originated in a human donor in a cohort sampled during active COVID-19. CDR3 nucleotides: TGTGCCAGCAGCTTCCCCCTCTCGCGGGGGCAAGAGACCCAGTACTTC. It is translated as CASSFPLSRGQETQYF.